This T cell receptor beta chain was retrieved from a study of cytomegalovirus exposure and HLA in healthy donors. Both 60 Vbeta primers and 13 Jbeta primers went into the PCR. Authors' methods: Unique TCR beta chains numbered roughly 83 million in a later analysis, with around 10 million shared. Sequenced by immunoSEQ multiplex PCR; TCRdb stores in-frame clones only, minus some. That table furnishes V, J and clone size, whereas the DNA furnished D and trimming. The data contain 120,000 to 150,000 clones, 55% to 80% of them seen just once; the ten biggest clones take up 13% to 15%. The germline V and J ends were trimmed by 1 base and 4 bases, with 17 bases remaining between them. This CDR3 is built from 17 residues. Germline loops: CDR1 MGHRA, CDR2 YSYEKL. A note on this clone: What it binds is unknown.

Study-wide results and caveats: TCR beta chain V- and J-gene trimming was linked, in a later analysis, to a missense variant in DCLRE1C. Reported results showed that the classifier diagnosed cytomegalovirus status with high specificity and sensitivity. With further analysis later on, most CMV-associated TCR beta chains appeared HLA-restricted.

The source of this sequence is a human donor in good health. Sample: PBMCs. The chain carries TRBV4-1 and TRBJ2-1, with D maybe TRBD1 (5 bases). The CDR3 spells CASSQARTYGSYNEQFF. The CDR3 DNA sequence: TGCGCCAGCAGCCAAGCCCGGACATACGGGTCATACAATGAGCAGTTCTTC.